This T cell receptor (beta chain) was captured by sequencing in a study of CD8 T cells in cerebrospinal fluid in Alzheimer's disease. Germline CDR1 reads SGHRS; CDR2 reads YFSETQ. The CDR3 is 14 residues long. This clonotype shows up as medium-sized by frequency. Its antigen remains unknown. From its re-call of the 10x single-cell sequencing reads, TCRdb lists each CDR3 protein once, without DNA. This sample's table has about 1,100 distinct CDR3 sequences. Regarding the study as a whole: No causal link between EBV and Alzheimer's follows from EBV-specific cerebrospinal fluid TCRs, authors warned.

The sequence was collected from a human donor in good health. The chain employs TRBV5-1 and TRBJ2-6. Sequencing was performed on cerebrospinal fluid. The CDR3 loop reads CASSPGSGANVLTF.